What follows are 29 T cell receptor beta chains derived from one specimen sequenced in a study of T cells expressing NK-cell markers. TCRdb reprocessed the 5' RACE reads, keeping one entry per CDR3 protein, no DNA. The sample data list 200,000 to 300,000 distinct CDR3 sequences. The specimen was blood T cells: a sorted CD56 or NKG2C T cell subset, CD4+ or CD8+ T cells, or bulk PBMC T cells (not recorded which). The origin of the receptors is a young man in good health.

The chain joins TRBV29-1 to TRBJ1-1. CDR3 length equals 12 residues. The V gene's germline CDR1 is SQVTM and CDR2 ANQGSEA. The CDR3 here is CSVSKANTEAFF.

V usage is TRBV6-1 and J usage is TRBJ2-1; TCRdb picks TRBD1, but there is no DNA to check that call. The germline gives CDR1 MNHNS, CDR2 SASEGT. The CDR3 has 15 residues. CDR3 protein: CASTTLGQGKNEQFF.

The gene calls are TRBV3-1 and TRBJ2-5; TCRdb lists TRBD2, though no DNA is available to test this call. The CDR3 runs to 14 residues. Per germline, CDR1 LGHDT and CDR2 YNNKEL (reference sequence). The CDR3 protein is CASSQSGGTETQYF.

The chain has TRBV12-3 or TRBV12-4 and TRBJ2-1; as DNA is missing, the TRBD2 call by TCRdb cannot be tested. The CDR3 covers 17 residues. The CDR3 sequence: CASTLLVGEASYNEQFF.

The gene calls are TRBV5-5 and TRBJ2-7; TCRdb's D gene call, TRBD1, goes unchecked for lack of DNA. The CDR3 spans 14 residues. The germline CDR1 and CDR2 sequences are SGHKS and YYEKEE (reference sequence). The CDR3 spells CASSVSGVVNEQYF.

The CDR3 sequence is CSAREGQTRGPQHF. The V and J genes are TRBV20-1 and TRBJ1-5; no DNA is available, so the TRBD1 call from TCRdb remains unchecked. This CDR3 contains 14 residues. Germline values: CDR1 DFQATT, CDR2 SNEGSKA (reference sequence).

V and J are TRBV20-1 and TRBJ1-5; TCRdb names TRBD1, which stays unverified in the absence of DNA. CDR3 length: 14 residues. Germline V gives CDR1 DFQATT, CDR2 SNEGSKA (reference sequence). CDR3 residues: CSVSRGSEDQPQHF.

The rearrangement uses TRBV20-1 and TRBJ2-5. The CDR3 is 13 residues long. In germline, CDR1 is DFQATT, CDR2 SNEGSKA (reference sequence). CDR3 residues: CSAQSSVQETQYF.

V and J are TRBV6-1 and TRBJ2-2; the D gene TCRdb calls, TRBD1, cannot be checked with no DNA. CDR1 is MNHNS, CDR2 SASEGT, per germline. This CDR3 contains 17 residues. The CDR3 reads CASSRRTGTGNTGELFF.

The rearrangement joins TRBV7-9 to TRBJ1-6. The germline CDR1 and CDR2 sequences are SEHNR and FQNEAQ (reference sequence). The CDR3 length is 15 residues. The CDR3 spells CASSLVGLRSSPLHF. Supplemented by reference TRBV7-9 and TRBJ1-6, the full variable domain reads DTGVSQNPRHKITKRGQNVTFRCDPISEHNRLYWYRQTLGQGPEFLTYFQNEAQLEKSRLLSDRFSAERPKGSFSTLEIQRTEQGDSAMYLCASSLVGLRSSPLHFGNGTRLTVT.

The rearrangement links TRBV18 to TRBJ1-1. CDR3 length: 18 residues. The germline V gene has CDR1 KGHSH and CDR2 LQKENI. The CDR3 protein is CASSPTDGLFDVNTEAFF.

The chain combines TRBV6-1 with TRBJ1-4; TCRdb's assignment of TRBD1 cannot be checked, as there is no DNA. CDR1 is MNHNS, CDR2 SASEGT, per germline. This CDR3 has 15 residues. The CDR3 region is CASSTGQVLNEKLFF.

CDR3 protein: CASSFDPGRGSYGYTF. The gene calls are TRBV12-3 or TRBV12-4 and TRBJ1-2; TCRdb's D gene call, TRBD1, goes unchecked for lack of DNA. CDR3 length: 16 residues.

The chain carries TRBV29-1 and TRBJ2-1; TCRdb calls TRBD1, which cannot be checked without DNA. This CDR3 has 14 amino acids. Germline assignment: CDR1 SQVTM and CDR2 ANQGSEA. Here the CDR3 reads CSVPTNSGGSEQFF.

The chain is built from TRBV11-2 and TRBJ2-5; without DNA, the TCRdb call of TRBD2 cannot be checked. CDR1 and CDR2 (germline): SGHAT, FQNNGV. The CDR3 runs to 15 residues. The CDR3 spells CASSLLGQGEETQYF. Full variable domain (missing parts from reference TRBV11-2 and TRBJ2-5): EAGVAQSPRYKIIEKRQSVAFWCNPISGHATLYWYQQILGQGPKLLIQFQNNGVVDDSQLPKDRFSAERLKGVDSTLKIQPAKLEDSAVYLCASSLLGQGEETQYFGPGTRLLVL.

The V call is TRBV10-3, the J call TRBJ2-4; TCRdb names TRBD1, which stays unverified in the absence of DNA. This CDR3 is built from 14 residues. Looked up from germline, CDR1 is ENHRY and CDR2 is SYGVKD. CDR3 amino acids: CAISPGDDKNIQYF.

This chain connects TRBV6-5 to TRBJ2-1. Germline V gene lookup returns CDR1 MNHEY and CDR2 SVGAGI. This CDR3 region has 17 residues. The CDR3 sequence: CASSYPEGGRAHNEQFF.

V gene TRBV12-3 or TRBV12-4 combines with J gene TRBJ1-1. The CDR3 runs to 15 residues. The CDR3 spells CASSPGLRESGGAFF.

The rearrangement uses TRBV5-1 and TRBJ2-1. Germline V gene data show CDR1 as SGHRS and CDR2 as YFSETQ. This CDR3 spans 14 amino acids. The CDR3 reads CASSLVASYNEQFF.

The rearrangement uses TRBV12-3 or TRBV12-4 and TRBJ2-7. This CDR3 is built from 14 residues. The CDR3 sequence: CASSPGRGSYEQYF.

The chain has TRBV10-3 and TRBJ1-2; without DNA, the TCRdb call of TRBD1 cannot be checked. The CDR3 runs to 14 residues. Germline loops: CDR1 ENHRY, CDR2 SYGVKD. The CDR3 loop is CAISEQEATYGYTF.

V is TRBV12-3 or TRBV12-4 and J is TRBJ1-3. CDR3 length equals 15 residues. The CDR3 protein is CASIPAGGRGNTIYF.

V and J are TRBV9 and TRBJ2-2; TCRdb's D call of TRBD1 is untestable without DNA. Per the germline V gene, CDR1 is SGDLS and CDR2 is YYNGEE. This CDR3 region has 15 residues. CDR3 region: CASSGQGFDTGELFF.

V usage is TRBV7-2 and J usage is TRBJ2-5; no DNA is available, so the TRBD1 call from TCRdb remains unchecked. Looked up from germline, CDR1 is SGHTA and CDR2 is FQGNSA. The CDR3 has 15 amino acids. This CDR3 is CASSLLGSGEETQYF.

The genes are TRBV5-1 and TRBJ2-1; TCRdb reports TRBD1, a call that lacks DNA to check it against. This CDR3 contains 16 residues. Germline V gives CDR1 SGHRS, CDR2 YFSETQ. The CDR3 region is CASSSQGGPGGNEQFF.

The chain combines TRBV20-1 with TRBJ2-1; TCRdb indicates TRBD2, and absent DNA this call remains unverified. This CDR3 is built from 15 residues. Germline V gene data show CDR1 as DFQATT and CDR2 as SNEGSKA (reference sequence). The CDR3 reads CSAARMLRETNEQFF.

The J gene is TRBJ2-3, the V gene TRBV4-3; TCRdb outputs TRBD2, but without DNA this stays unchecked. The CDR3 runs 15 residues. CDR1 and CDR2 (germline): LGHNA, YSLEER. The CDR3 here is CASSQRGGMADTQYF.

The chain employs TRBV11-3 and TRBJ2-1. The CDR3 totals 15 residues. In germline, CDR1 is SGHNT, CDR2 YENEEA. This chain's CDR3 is CASSFDTNSYNEQFF. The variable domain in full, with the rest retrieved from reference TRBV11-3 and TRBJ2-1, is EAGVVQSPRYKIIEKKQPVAFWCNPISGHNTLYWYLQNLGQGPELLIRYENEEAVDDSQLPKDRFSAERLKGVDSTLKIQPAELGDSAVYLCASSFDTNSYNEQFFGPGTRLTVL.

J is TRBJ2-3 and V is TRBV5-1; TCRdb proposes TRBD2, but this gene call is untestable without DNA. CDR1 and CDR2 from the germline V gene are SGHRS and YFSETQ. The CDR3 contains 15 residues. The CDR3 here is CASSYQDSSTDTQYF.